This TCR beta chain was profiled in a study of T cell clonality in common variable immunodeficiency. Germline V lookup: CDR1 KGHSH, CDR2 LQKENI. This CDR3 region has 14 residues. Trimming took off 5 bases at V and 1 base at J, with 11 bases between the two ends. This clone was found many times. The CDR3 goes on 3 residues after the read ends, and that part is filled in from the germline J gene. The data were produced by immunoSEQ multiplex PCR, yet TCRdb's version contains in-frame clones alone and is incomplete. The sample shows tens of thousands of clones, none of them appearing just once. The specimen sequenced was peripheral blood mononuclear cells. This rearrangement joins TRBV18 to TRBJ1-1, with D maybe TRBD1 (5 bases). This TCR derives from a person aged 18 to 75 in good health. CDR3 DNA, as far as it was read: TGTGCCAGCTCAGACACAGGTACGAACACTGAA. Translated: CASSDTGTNTE. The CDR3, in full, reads CASSDTGTNTEAFF.